A selection of T cell receptor beta chains follows, all from one sample in a study of T-cell reconstitution after alpha-beta-depleted transplantation in children. TCRdb reanalysed the PCR reads using MiXCR and keeps one entry per CDR3 protein. The data show 500,000 to 600,000 distinct CDR3 sequences, with about 18% seen just once and approximately 3% held by the top ten. Sequenced material: PBMCs from the stem cell graft donor, taken from the stem cell graft. Receptors were obtained from a human donor who donated a stem cell graft to a child with acute lymphoblastic leukemia. The CDR3 runs from the conserved cysteine through the conserved F or W. Fields, in order: D gene, J gene, clone size, V gene, CDR3 DNA, CDR3 protein. The D gene is left open where the match is weak. For some rows the clone size is stated as once, few or many, or as a class when expanded; others skip it.

TRBD2 TRBJ2-2 few TRBV24-1 TGTGCCACCAGTGAGTGGGGGACTAGCGGGAGAGTTGCCGGGGAGCTGTTTTTT CATSEWGTSGRVAGELFF
. TRBJ2-3 . TRBV5-1 TGCGCCAGCAGCTTGGATGCTAGCACAGATACGCAGTATTTT CASSLDASTDTQYF
. TRBJ1-1 few TRBV6-4 TGTGCCAGCACTACAAGGCAGGGAGGGACTGAAGCTTTCTTT CASTTRQGGTEAFF
TRBD2 TRBJ2-1 few TRBV20-1 TGCAGTGCTAGAGACCAGACTAGCGGGCTTTACAATGAGCAGTTCTTC CSARDQTSGLYNEQFF
. TRBJ1-3 few TRBV29-1 TGCAGCGCCCGGCCAGAGGGAAACACCATATATTTT CSARPEGNTIYF
TRBD2 TRBJ2-1 . TRBV20-1 TGCAGTGCTAGTCCAACTAGCGCCAATGAGCAGTTCTTC CSASPTSANEQFF
. TRBJ2-3 . TRBV30 TGTGCCTGGAGTCCTTACACAGATACGCAGTATTTT CAWSPYTDTQYF
. TRBJ2-1 . TRBV12-3/TRBV12-4 TGTGCCAGCAGCCTCGGCTCCAGGAGGTCCTACAATGAGCAGTTCTTC CASSLGSRRSYNEQFF
TRBD1 TRBJ2-7 . TRBV18 TGTGCCAGCTCACTCCGGACAGGGGGCGAGCAGTACTTC CASSLRTGGEQYF
TRBD2 TRBJ2-3 few TRBV10-3 TGTGCCATCAGTGATCGTAGCGGGAGGCCTCCTTTCACAGATACGCAGTATTTT CAISDRSGRPPFTDTQYF
. TRBJ2-1 . TRBV29-1 TGCAGCGTTGAAGGGGCAGGTAACGCATACAATGAGCAGTTCTTC CSVEGAGNAYNEQFF
. TRBJ1-5 few TRBV7-6 TGTGCCAGCAGCTCGGGACCGCTTTATCAGCCCCAGCATTTT CASSSGPLYQPQHF
. TRBJ1-5 . TRBV3-1 TGTGCCAGCAGCCAAGTTAGGGGGGAGCCCCAGCATTTT CASSQVRGEPQHF
TRBD1 TRBJ2-7 many TRBV5-1 TGCGCCAGCACTCCCCGGGACAGGGCCTCCTACGAGCAGTACTTC CASTPRDRASYEQYF
. TRBJ2-7 few TRBV4-1 TGCGCCAGCAGCCAAGAGTGGAACTACGAGCAGTACTTC CASSQEWNYEQYF
. TRBJ2-5 . TRBV13 TGTGCCAGCAGCCCATACTGGACCAGTGGGACCCAGTACTTC CASSPYWTSGTQYF
. TRBJ1-1 few TRBV5-1 TGCGCCAGCAGCTTTGACAGGACTGAAGCTTTCTTT CASSFDRTEAFF
TRBD2 TRBJ2-3 few TRBV3-1 TGTGCCAGCAGCCCAGTGAAAGCGGGAAAACTAGATACGCAGTATTTT CASSPVKAGKLDTQYF
TRBD1 TRBJ1-2 few TRBV20-1 TGCAGTGCCCTAGTGGCCGACAGGGGATATGGCTACACCTTC CSALVADRGYGYTF
TRBD2 TRBJ2-7 . TRBV18 TGTGCCAGCTGGGCGGGAGGGGCCCCCTACGAGCAGTACTTC CASWAGGAPYEQYF
. TRBJ1-2 . TRBV3-1 TGTGCCAGCAGCCTGCGGACAGCAACTAACTATGGCTACACCTTC CASSLRTATNYGYTF
. TRBJ2-1 few TRBV3-1 TGTGCCAGCAGCCAAGGCCGGACCATCTACTACAATGAGCAGTTCTTC CASSQGRTIYYNEQFF
. TRBJ2-3 many TRBV5-1 TGTGCCAGCAGCTTAGCCGGGCCCACAGATACGCAGTATTTT CASSLAGPTDTQYF
. TRBJ1-1 few TRBV7-6 TGTGCCAGCAGCTTAGTTCTCCAGGGAGGAATGGGTGAAGCTTTCTTT CASSLVLQGGMGEAFF
TRBD1 TRBJ1-1 . TRBV2 TGTGCCAGCTGCCCGGGACAGGGGGGATTGGGGGACACTGAAGCTTTCTTT CASCPGQGGLGDTEAFF
TRBD1 TRBJ2-1 few TRBV12-3/TRBV12-4 TGTGCCAGCACCCTTGTACAGGGGGCGAGTGAGCAGTTCTTC CASTLVQGASEQFF
. TRBJ2-3 once TRBV3-1 TGTGCCACCAGCCCTATGGACGAGAGCCCAGATACGCAGTATTTT CATSPMDESPDTQYF
. TRBJ2-5 . TRBV2 TGTGCCAGCAGTATAACCGGGACGTTGAAAGAGACCCAGTACTTC CASSITGTLKETQYF
. TRBJ1-5 few TRBV6-2/TRBV6-3 TGTGCCAGCAGTCACCCTTATAGCAATCAGCCCCAGCATTTT CASSHPYSNQPQHF
. TRBJ1-2 few TRBV12-3/TRBV12-4 TGTGCCAGCAGTTTAGCGCAGGGGATGGGCAACTATGGCTACACCTTC CASSLAQGMGNYGYTF
. TRBJ2-2 . TRBV2 TGTGCCAGCAGTGAACGCTATCCCCCCGGGGAGCTGTTTTTT CASSERYPPGELFF
. TRBJ1-1 few TRBV29-1 TGCAGCGTTGCGGGATCGAACACTGAAGCTTTCTTT CSVAGSNTEAFF
TRBD1 TRBJ1-2 . TRBV6-5 TGTGCCAGCAGTTACCGGGACAGGTCCTATGGCTACACCTTC CASSYRDRSYGYTF
. TRBJ1-5 . TRBV29-1 TGCAGCGTTCATGCTCAGAATAGCAATCAGCCCCAGCATTTT CSVHAQNSNQPQHF
TRBD2 TRBJ2-5 . TRBV29-1 TGCAGCGTACATGCGGGAGGGGAAGAGACCCAGTACTTC CSVHAGGEETQYF
. TRBJ2-7 few TRBV2 TGTGCCAGCAGACCGACAGATTACGAGCAGTACTTC CASRPTDYEQYF
. TRBJ2-7 . TRBV20-1 TGCAGTGCTAGGACGGCCGCGAGCGAGCAGTACTTC CSARTAASEQYF
. TRBJ2-3 . TRBV5-1 TGCGCCAGCAGCCCCGAGGGGCCTCAATGGGTTAGCACAGATACGCAGTATTTT CASSPEGPQWVSTDTQYF
TRBD2 TRBJ2-3 . TRBV19 TGTGCCAGTACCGGACTAGCGGAGCTCACAGATACGCAGTATTTT CASTGLAELTDTQYF
. TRBJ1-4 few TRBV21-1 TGTGCCAGCAGCCCCATAGGCGGAGAAGTCAATGAAAAACTGTTTTTT CASSPIGGEVNEKLFF
TRBD2 TRBJ2-1 . TRBV7-8 TGTGCCAGCAGCCTCGCACGGAGCGGGGGTGAGCAGTTCTTC CASSLARSGGEQFF
. TRBJ2-2 . TRBV4-1 TGCGCCGGCAGCCCTCAAGGGAGCACGTTAGGGGAGCTGTTTTTT CAGSPQGSTLGELFF
. TRBJ2-7 few TRBV20-1 TGCAGTGCTAGAGGAGCTGGGCCATGGGACCCCGAGCAGTACTTC CSARGAGPWDPEQYF
. TRBJ1-5 . TRBV12-3/TRBV12-4 TGTGCCAGCAGTCCATGGACAGGCAATCAGCCCCAGCATTTT CASSPWTGNQPQHF
. TRBJ2-1 . TRBV20-1 TGCAGTGCCAGGGGGGGACCTCTCTACAATGAGCAGTTCTTC CSARGGPLYNEQFF
. TRBJ1-2 . TRBV13 TGTGCCAGCAGCTTAGGCTCGAGACAGAACTATGGCTACACCTTC CASSLGSRQNYGYTF
. TRBJ2-7 few TRBV7-9 TGTGCCAGCAGCATTAAGCCTCTCTACGAGCAGTACTTC CASSIKPLYEQYF
. TRBJ2-7 . TRBV20-1 TGCAGTGCTCTAGGGGCTGGGTGGTCCGAGCAGTACTTC CSALGAGWSEQYF
TRBD2 TRBJ2-3 . TRBV12-3/TRBV12-4 TGTGCCAGCGGGACTAGCGGGACAGATACGCAGTATTTT CASGTSGTDTQYF
. TRBJ2-1 . TRBV5-5 TGTGCCAGCAGCTTGGAGGGGGTTGGGAGACCCTACAATGAGCAGTTCTTC CASSLEGVGRPYNEQFF
TRBD2 TRBJ2-3 . TRBV5-1 TGCGCCAGCAGCTTGGACCTAGCGGGGGCCCTCATGTGGACGCAGTATTTT CASSLDLAGALMWTQYF
. TRBJ2-5 few TRBV3-1 TGTGCCAGCAGCCAAGGGCTGCGTGGCCCCAGCGAGACCCAGTACTTC CASSQGLRGPSETQYF
. TRBJ2-1 few TRBV5-1 TGCGCCAGCAGCTTGGTGCAGTCCGACAATGAGCAGTTCTTC CASSLVQSDNEQFF
. TRBJ2-1 . TRBV6-1 TGTGCCAGCAGTCCCTTTCGACAGGCAAATGAGCAGTTCTTC CASSPFRQANEQFF
. TRBJ2-7 once TRBV20-1 TGCAGTGCTATCCCTACAGGTTACTACGAGCAGTACTTC CSAIPTGYYEQYF
TRBD2 TRBJ2-7 . TRBV11-2 TGTGCCAGCAGCCCGGGACTAGCGCAATGGAGCTCCTACGAGCAGTACTTC CASSPGLAQWSSYEQYF
TRBD1 TRBJ2-2 . TRBV18 TGTGCCAGCGTCACCCTGGGACAGGGATGGACCGGGGAGCTGTTTTTT CASVTLGQGWTGELFF
. TRBJ2-2 few TRBV10-2 TGCGCCAGCATAGAAGCCGGGGAGCTGTTTTTT CASIEAGELFF
. TRBJ1-1 . TRBV21-1 TGTGCCAGCAGCAAAGACTTCCGGGACCGCGGTTTGGCCACTGAAGCTTTCTTT CASSKDFRDRGLATEAFF